This T cell receptor (beta chain) was obtained from a study of T cell clonality in common variable immunodeficiency. General observations from the study: Compared with controls, CVID subjects had fewer shared TCRbeta clones. In common variable immunodeficiency, TCR beta chains reportedly carried fewer deletions and N-nucleotide insertions. What drives increased CVID clonality needs T cell subpopulation sequencing. CVID patient heterogeneity limited repertoire-clinical complication correlations.

Trimming at V came to 3 bases and at J to 0 bases, leaving 4 bases not matched to a gene. Germline-derived CDR1 and CDR2 are KGHSH and LQKENI. The CDR3 runs 16 residues. Turning to this clone: Antigen specificity is unknown. The observed sequence ends 3 residues before the CDR3 terminus, with the missing tail filled in from the germline J gene.

Sequencing used immunoSEQ multiplex PCR; TCRdb keeps in-frame clones, though not all of them. The sample offers over 11,000 clones and no singletons, the top ten holding 8.5% to 10%. All CVID subjects were on immunoglobulin replacement for at least one year. The sequenced sample was peripheral blood mononuclear cells. The chain links TRBV18 to TRBJ2-2, with TRBD1 identical over 7 bases. The clonotype originates from a human donor with common variable immunodeficiency. CDR3 region: CASSPRTGSNTGELFF. Partial CDR3 DNA: TGTGCCAGCTCACCGCGGACAGGATCGAACACCGGGGAG.